This is a list of T cell receptor beta chains from one sample in a study of cytomegalovirus exposure and HLA in healthy donors. Using immunoSEQ multiplex PCR, the repertoire was profiled, and TCRdb retains in-frame clones only, with some absent. The table shows 95,000 to 150,000 clones, with approximately 66% occurring only once. Material for sequencing was PBMCs. These receptors came from a woman between 40 and 55 years old in good health and CMV-seropositive. CDR3s include the opening cysteine and the closing phenylalanine or tryptophan. D genes are given only for firm matches. The size field is filled for only some rows; it gives once, few, many or a size class.

j_call d_call cdr3_length clone_size v_call cdr3_aa cdr3_nt
TRBJ2-1 - 10 once TRBV6-5 CASGRNEQFF TGTGCCAGCGGCCGCAATGAGCAGTTCTTC
TRBJ2-7 - 15 - TRBV11-2 CASSYRRGWDYEQYF TGTGCCAGCAGCTATAGAAGGGGATGGGACTACGAGCAGTACTTC
TRBJ1-2 TRBD1 13 - TRBV5-4 CASSLETGEVYTF TGTGCCAGCAGCTTGGAAACAGGGGAGGTCTACACCTTC
TRBJ1-2 TRBD1 14 - TRBV7-9 CASSLSDRGYGYTF TGTGCCAGCAGCCTAAGTGACAGGGGATATGGCTACACCTTC
TRBJ1-1 - 14 once TRBV10-3 CAISESTGNTEAFF TGTGCCATCAGTGAGTCGACGGGGAACACTGAAGCTTTCTTT
TRBJ1-2 - 15 - TRBV6-5 CASSASPRVNYGYTF TGTGCCAGCAGTGCATCCCCGAGGGTTAACTATGGCTACACCTTC
TRBJ2-1 - 15 - TRBV9 CASSVTGETYNEQFF TGTGCCAGCAGCGTCACCGGGGAAACCTACAATGAGCAGTTCTTC
TRBJ1-1 - 14 - TRBV6-6 CASSGLHGNTEAFF TGTGCCAGCAGTGGGCTTCACGGGAACACTGAAGCTTTCTTT
TRBJ1-2 - 19 - TRBV5-1 CASSLAPGVEGRGVYGYTF TGCGCCAGCAGCTTGGCCCCAGGTGTGGAAGGCAGGGGTGTCTATGGCTACACCTTC
TRBJ2-1 - 15 - TRBV9 CASSVDNRVGDEQFF TGTGCCAGCAGCGTAGATAACAGGGTGGGGGATGAGCAGTTCTTC
TRBJ2-1 TRBD2 17 - TRBV4-1 CASSQVFGTSGGNEQFF TGCGCCAGCAGCCAAGTTTTCGGGACTAGCGGGGGGAATGAGCAGTTCTTC
TRBJ1-4 - 15 - TRBV5-1 CASSLGSSRNEKLFF TGCGCCAGCAGCTTGGGTAGCTCAAGAAATGAAAAACTGTTTTTT
TRBJ2-7 - 14 - TRBV2 CASRQENHSYEQYF TGTGCCAGCAGACAGGAAAACCACTCGTACGAGCAGTACTTC
TRBJ2-1 - 12 - TRBV11-3 CASSGGGGEQFF TGTGCCAGCAGCGGAGGTGGCGGTGAGCAGTTCTTC
TRBJ2-7 TRBD1 14 few TRBV7-9 CASSLASQGQEQYF TGTGCCAGCAGCTTAGCGTCGCAGGGACAGGAGCAGTACTTC
TRBJ2-5 - 16 - TRBV7-6 CASSLSPPRTGETQYF TGTGCCAGCAGCTTAAGCCCCCCTAGGACGGGGGAGACCCAGTACTTC
TRBJ2-3 TRBD2 17 - TRBV6-1 CASSAYGLAGGPDTQYF TGTGCCAGCAGTGCTTACGGACTAGCGGGGGGGCCAGATACGCAGTATTTT
TRBJ2-1 - 12 - TRBV27 CASSLGVNEQFF TGTGCCAGCAGTCTCGGGGTTAATGAGCAGTTCTTC
TRBJ1-5 - 18 few TRBV6-1 CASSEGGQGWVNTQPQHF TGTGCCAGCAGTGAAGGCGGTCAGGGTTGGGTCAACACCCAGCCCCAGCATTTT